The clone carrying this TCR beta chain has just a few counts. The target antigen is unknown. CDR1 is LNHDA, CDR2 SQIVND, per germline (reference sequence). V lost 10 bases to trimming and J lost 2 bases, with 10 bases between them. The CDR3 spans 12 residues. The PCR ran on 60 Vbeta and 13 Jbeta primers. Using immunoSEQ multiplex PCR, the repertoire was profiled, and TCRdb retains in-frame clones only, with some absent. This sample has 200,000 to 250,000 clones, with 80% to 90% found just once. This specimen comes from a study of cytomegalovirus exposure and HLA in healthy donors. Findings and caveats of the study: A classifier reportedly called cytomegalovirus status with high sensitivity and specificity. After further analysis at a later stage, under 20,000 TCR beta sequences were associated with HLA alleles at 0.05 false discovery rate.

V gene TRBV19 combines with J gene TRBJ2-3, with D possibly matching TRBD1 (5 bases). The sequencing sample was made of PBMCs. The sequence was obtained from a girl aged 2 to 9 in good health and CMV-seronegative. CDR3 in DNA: TGTGCCACTATAGGGGACACAGATACGCAGTATTTT. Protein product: CATIGDTDTQYF.